The clone carrying this TCR beta chain has a count of ten or more. The entry originates in a study of regulatory T cells in long-lasting Graves disease. Study in general: Antithyroid drugs had been taken under 3 months by newly diagnosed Graves' patients.

V lost 5 bases to trimming and J lost 1 base, with 17 bases between them. The CDR3 consists of 17 residues. The TCR beta library used iRepertoire HTBI primers with Arm-PCR amplification of CDR3. One entry per CDR3 protein, called by TCRdb with MiXCR from the multiplex PCR reads. The profile shows some 500,000 distinct CDR3 sequences, more than 15% of them singletons. Documented time point: newly diagnosed GD, antithyroid drugs for less than 3 months. PBMC RNA was the source of the TCR library. These data also formed part of another study, on T cells in Graves' hyperthyroidism and ophthalmopathy.

This TCR was recovered from a woman aged 40-65 years with Graves disease. The chain employs TRBV12-3 or TRBV12-4 and TRBJ1-4; a possible D gene is TRBD1 (5 bases). The sample was peripheral blood mononuclear cells (PBMCs), taken at new diagnosis, from a patient treated with antithyroid drugs. The CDR3 DNA sequence: TGTGCCAGCAGTCCCGGGCCGTGGCAGGGAACTAATGAAAAACTGTTTTTT. Residues: CASSPGPWQGTNEKLFF.